The 9 T cell receptor beta chains listed next were all sequenced from one sample in a study of blood T cell repertoires in COVID-19. This table comes from immunoSEQ multiplex PCR, and its TCRdb copy is limited to in-frame clones, with some not included. Among around 120,000 clones listed, 90% were seen once. The sequenced sample consisted of peripheral blood. Source of these receptors: a middle-aged man with active COVID-19.

This chain links TRBV24-1 with TRBJ2-1; 9 bases align to TRBD1. Trimming at V came to 4 bases and at J to 1 base, leaving 1 base not matched to a gene. Looked up from germline, CDR1 is KGHDR and CDR2 is SFDVKD. There are 15 residues in the CDR3. This CDR3 is CATSEQGASYNEQFF. CDR3 sequence (DNA): TGTGCCACCAGTGAACAGGGGGCATCCTACAATGAGCAGTTCTTC.

The CDR3 coding sequence is TGCGCCAGCAGGAGTATTTCCAATGAGCAGTTCTTC. It yields the protein CASRSISNEQFF. This chain uses TRBV10-2 with TRBJ2-1; D gene uncertain. Per the germline V gene, CDR1 is WSHSY and CDR2 is SAAADI. Trimming stripped 6 bases from V and 6 bases from J, with 9 bases between. The CDR3 runs to 12 residues.

The chain links TRBV5-6 to TRBJ1-2, with 8 bases that match TRBD1. The V gene's germline CDR1 is SGHDT and CDR2 YYEEEE. This CDR3 is built from 15 residues. Losses at the gene ends were 3 bases for V and 8 bases for J; bases not matched to a gene: 12. This CDR3 is CASSSRGQGAGGYTF. The CDR3 DNA reads as TGTGCCAGCAGCTCAAGGGGCCAGGGGGCAGGCGGCTACACCTTC.

The chain couples TRBV24-1 to TRBJ2-2; the D gene is possibly TRBD1 (5 bases). Germline V lookup: CDR1 KGHDR, CDR2 SFDVKD. V lost 2 bases, J lost 3 bases, and 9 bases lay in between. The length of the CDR3 is 15 residues. CDR3 DNA: TGTGCCACCAGTGATTCCAGGGCGGACACCGGGGAGCTGTTTTTT. It codes for CATSDSRADTGELFF.

The chain combines TRBV28 with TRBJ2-1, with TRBD1 identical over 7 bases. The CDR3 contains 15 residues. V lost 3 bases to trimming and J lost 0 bases; unmatched junction nucleotides: 2. The germline gives CDR1 MDHEN, CDR2 SYDVKM. The CDR3 sequence is CASSFSGGSYNEQFF. The CDR3, as DNA: TGTGCCAGCAGTTTCTCAGGGGGCTCCTACAATGAGCAGTTCTTC. The entire variable domain, with the rest obtained from reference TRBV28 and TRBJ2-1, is as follows: DVKVTQSSRYLVKRTGEKVFLECVQDMDHENMFWYRQDPGLGLRLIYFSYDVKMKEKGDIPEGYSVSREKKERFSLILESASTNQTSMYLCASSFSGGSYNEQFFGPGTRLTVL.

The J gene is TRBJ1-2, the V gene TRBV12-3 or TRBV12-4; tentative D call: TRBD1 (5 bases). Trimming shortened V by 6 bases and J by 3 bases, and 8 bases separated the two germline ends. The CDR3 consists of 12 residues. Here the CDR3 DNA reads TGTGCCAGCAGCTTGACAGACTATGGCTACACCTTC. It yields the protein CASSLTDYGYTF.

This clone was seen a handful of times. This rearrangement joins TRBV3-1 (or the pseudogene TRBV3-2) to TRBJ2-1; D might be TRBD2 (7 bases). Trimming took off 2 bases at V and 7 bases at J, with 18 bases between the two ends. The germline V gene encodes CDR1 LGHDT and CDR2 YNNKEL (reference sequence). The CDR3 contains 16 residues. CDR3 bases: TGTGCCAGCAGCCAAAGGTTGCGGGAGAGGGGGAATGAGCAGTTCTTC. It is translated as CASSQRLRERGNEQFF.

Only a few counts were recorded for this clone. The rearrangement links TRBV20-1 to TRBJ2-3; possibly TRBD2 for D (6 bases). The CDR3 sequence is 15 residues long. V gave up 3 bases and J gave up 1 base, with 14 bases separating them. Germline CDR1 DFQATT, CDR2 SNEGSKA (reference sequence). CDR3 residues: CSASVRERGTDTQYF. The CDR3 DNA reads TGCAGTGCTAGTGTGCGGGAACGTGGCACAGATACGCAGTATTTT.

This chain uses TRBV5-1 with TRBJ2-2, with 7 nucleotides matching TRBD1. Losses at the gene ends were 3 bases for V and 4 bases for J; bases not matched to a gene: 12. The CDR3 spans 17 residues. Germline V gives CDR1 SGHRS, CDR2 YFSETQ. The CDR3 loop is CASSSTPGQLSTGELFF. CDR3 sequence (DNA): TGCGCCAGCAGCTCGACACCGGGACAGCTTAGCACCGGGGAGCTGTTTTTT.